Sequencing of this TCR beta chain was carried out in a study of T cell responses to AZD1222 COVID-19 vaccine. Sequencing was performed with immunoSEQ multiplex PCR; in TCRdb, only in-frame clones are kept and a portion is missing. Among about 150,000 clones listed, roughly nine tenths were seen once. General observations from the study: The donor group comprised mostly white British people and more females; the analysis possibly underestimated clonal diversity. Repertoire sampling was restricted to post-peak T cell response timepoints. The study reported that nearly half of spike-specific TCRs target unmutated variant regions.

Germline V gene sequence: CDR1 LGHDT, CDR2 YNNKEL (reference sequence). V dropped 3 bases and J dropped 8; count of bases not matched to a gene: 5. CDR3 length equals 13 residues. As for this clone: What it binds is unknown.

The chain combines TRBV3-1 (or the pseudogene TRBV3-2) with TRBJ1-2, with 8 bases that match TRBD1. The specimen was peripheral blood, collected after recovery from COVID-19. This TCR was recovered from an adult who had recovered from COVID-19. CDR3 DNA sequence: TGTGCCAGCAGCCACAGGGGGCAACGCGGCTACACCTTC. Protein sequence: CASSHRGQRGYTF.